These 26 T cell receptor beta chains originate from one sample sequenced in a study of T cell repertoires in cytomegalovirus infection. TCRdb analysed the reads with MiXCR anew, one entry per CDR3 protein. Of approximately 130,000 distinct CDR3 sequences listed, roughly 8.2% were seen once; the top ten hold about 9.4%. Sequenced material: PBMCs. The receptor set was obtained from a human donor in good health (CMV status not recorded). Some clones in this sample may be carry-over from other donors' samples.

The chain couples TRBV29-1 to TRBJ2-3; 8 nucleotides match TRBD2. Germline trimming cut 4 bases from V and 0 bases from J; bases unmatched to any gene: 9. Germline CDR1 and CDR2: SQVTM and ANQGSEA. This CDR3 has 16 residues. CDR3 bases: TGCAGCGTTGCCCCGTACGGGGGGGCCAGCACAGATACGCAGTATTTT. Its translation: CSVAPYGGASTDTQYF.

The DNA for the CDR3 is TGTGCCAGCAGTTTGACCGTAGTTGAAGCTTTCTTT. Protein product: CASSLTVVEAFF. The chain uses TRBV12-3 or TRBV12-4 and TRBJ1-1; no reliable D call. The V gene lost 3 bases and the J gene lost 7 bases, with 9 bases spanning the gap. This CDR3 region has 12 residues.

This clonotype was seen many times. The rearrangement uses TRBV28 and TRBJ2-7, with D perhaps matching TRBD1 (5 bases). V lost 6 bases and J lost 4, with 7 bases in between. CDR3 length: 11 amino acids. CDR1 is MDHEN, CDR2 SYDVKM, per germline. The CDR3 loop is CASRAGYEQYF. For the CDR3, the DNA is TGTGCCAGCAGGGCAGGGTACGAGCAGTACTTC.

This clonotype has ten or more counts. V and J are TRBV20-1 and TRBJ2-4; 9 positions agree with TRBD2. The junction had 6 bases not matched to a gene; V was cut back by 3 bases and J by 0 bases. The CDR3 has 16 amino acids. Germline CDR1 DFQATT, CDR2 SNEGSKA (reference sequence). CDR3 loop: CSARITSGLAKNIQYF. In DNA form, the CDR3 reads TGCAGTGCTAGGATAACTAGCGGGTTAGCCAAAAACATTCAGTACTTC.

At least ten counts were recorded for this clonotype. This chain connects TRBV7-2 to TRBJ2-5; D may match TRBD1 or TRBD2 (6 bases each). The CDR3 covers 14 residues. CDR1 and CDR2 (germline): SGHTA, FQGNSA. V gave up 2 bases and J gave up 5 bases, with 12 bases separating them. CDR3 sequence: CASSLLLGGETQYF. DNA of the CDR3: TGTGCCAGCAGCTTACTCTTAGGGGGGGAGACCCAGTACTTC.

This clonotype was counted many times. The V and J genes are TRBV20-1 and TRBJ1-6; weak D call: TRBD1 (5 bases). Germline assignment: CDR1 DFQATT and CDR2 SNEGSKA (reference sequence). The length of the CDR3 is 13 residues. V lost 1 base, J lost 11 bases, and 12 bases lay in between. CDR3 DNA sequence: TGCAGTGCTAGAGGGCAGGGCGATCCACCCCTCCACTTT. Protein: CSARGQGDPPLHF.

This clonotype occurred many times. The chain is built from TRBV20-1 and TRBJ2-5; D is uncertain. Per germline, CDR1 DFQATT and CDR2 SNEGSKA (reference sequence). The CDR3 length is 13 residues. The ends were cut back, 1 base at V and 6 bases at J, with 12 bases in the middle. The CDR3 bases are TGCAGTGCTAGAGTTGATAGCATGAAGACCCAGTACTTC. It encodes CSARVDSMKTQYF.

This clonotype was seen ten or more times. The chain employs TRBV6-4 and TRBJ2-3; no definite D call. CDR1 is MRHNA, CDR2 SNTAGT, per germline. The CDR3 covers 13 residues. The ends were cut back, 0 bases at V and 2 bases at J, with 3 bases in the middle. Here the CDR3 reads CASSDSVTDTQYF. CDR3 DNA: TGTGCCAGCAGTGACTCTGTCACAGATACGCAGTATTTT.

This clonotype was observed a few times. The chain combines TRBV11-3 with TRBJ2-5; weak D call: TRBD2 (5 bases). Germline values: CDR1 SGHNT, CDR2 YENEEA. Between the trimmed V and J ends, which lost 1 base and 4 bases, there was a span of 13 bases. This CDR3 spans 15 amino acids. CDR3 protein: CASSLGSHGVETQYF. The DNA of the CDR3 is TGTGCCAGCAGCTTAGGAAGTCACGGGGTAGAGACCCAGTACTTC.

This clonotype showed up many times. The V call is TRBV5-6, the J call TRBJ2-2; 9 nucleotides line up with TRBD1. Germline lookup yields CDR1 SGHDT and CDR2 YYEEEE. V lost 4 bases, J lost 5 bases, and 12 bases stayed unmatched. The CDR3 contains 17 residues. The CDR3 here is CASSLFWDRDGTGELFF. The DNA of the CDR3 is TGTGCCAGCAGCCTCTTTTGGGACAGGGACGGGACCGGGGAGCTGTTTTTT.

This clonotype was recorded many times. CDR3 sequence reads: CASSRDWTGTGNTIYF. In DNA, the CDR3 is TGTGCCAGCAGCCGAGATTGGACAGGAACTGGAAACACCATATATTTT. The chain is built from TRBV7-2 and TRBJ1-3, with 7 bases matching TRBD1. CDR1 is SGHTA and CDR2 is FQGNSA in the germline V gene. V lost 5 bases to trimming and J lost 2 bases; unmatched junction nucleotides: 9. The length of the CDR3 is 16 residues.

The chain combines TRBV10-3 with TRBJ2-7, with 9 bases aligning to TRBD2. Germline V gene data show CDR1 as ENHRY and CDR2 as SYGVKD. The CDR3 contains 19 residues. J was trimmed by 0 bases and V by 8 bases; bases with no gene match: 20. The CDR3: CAIRFGVASGVPSSYEQYF. The DNA of the CDR3 is TGTGCCATCCGGTTTGGGGTGGCTAGCGGGGTACCGAGCTCCTACGAGCAGTACTTC.

This clonotype occurred many times. This chain joins TRBV14 and TRBJ2-3; no reliable D call. V lost 1 base and J lost 8, with 4 bases in between. Germline V gene data show CDR1 as SGHDN and CDR2 as FVKESK. The length of the CDR3 is 11 residues. CDR3 sequence: CASSQGSTQYF. CDR3 in DNA: TGTGCCAGCAGCCAAGGGAGTACGCAGTATTTT. Supplemented by reference TRBV14 and TRBJ2-3, the full variable domain reads EAGVTQFPSHSVIEKGQTVTLRCDPISGHDNLYWYRRVMGKEIKFLLHFVKESKQDESGMPNNRFLAERTGGTYSTLKVQPAELEDSGVYFCASSQGSTQYFGPGTRLTVL.

This clonotype was counted at least ten times. The chain recombines TRBV7-2 with TRBJ1-2; 7 bases match TRBD1. The junction had 7 bases not matched to a gene; V was cut back by 6 bases and J by 6 bases. CDR1 and CDR2 from the germline V gene are SGHTA and FQGNSA. The CDR3 covers 13 residues. DNA of the CDR3: TGTGCCAGCAGTTCCGGGACAGTTAATGGCTACACCTTC. This encodes CASSSGTVNGYTF.

This clonotype occurred many times. The chain has TRBV24-1 and TRBJ1-3; no clear D. Trimming shortened V by 1 base and J by 1 base, and 7 bases separated the two germline ends. The CDR3 sequence is 15 residues long. The germline V gene encodes CDR1 KGHDR and CDR2 SFDVKD. CDR3 DNA: TGTGCCACCAGTGATTTAGCGACGTCTGGAAACACCATATATTTT. Its protein is CATSDLATSGNTIYF.

Only a few counts were recorded for this clonotype. This sequence joins TRBV28 and TRBJ2-5; no definite D call. The CDR3 is 14 residues long. V dropped 3 bases and J dropped 7 bases, with 15 bases sitting between them. Germline V gene sequence: CDR1 MDHEN, CDR2 SYDVKM. DNA of the CDR3: TGTGCCAGCAGTTTGCCCTCCGGCGTCAGGACCCAGTACTTC. Encoded protein: CASSLPSGVRTQYF.

This clonotype was counted many times. This chain uses TRBV7-2 with TRBJ2-1, with a possible D match to TRBD2 (6 bases). Trimming left V 3 bases short and J 1 base short, with 16 bases between. The CDR3 totals 17 residues. CDR1 is SGHTA, CDR2 FQGNSA, per germline. CDR3 residues: CASSLAGGGISYNEQFF. CDR3 nucleotides: TGTGCCAGCAGCTTGGCGGGTGGGGGGATTTCCTACAATGAGCAGTTCTTC.

At least ten counts were recorded for this clonotype. CDR3 loop: CASSFGSTDTQYF. The CDR3, as DNA: TGTGCCAGCAGCTTCGGAAGCACAGATACGCAGTATTTT. The V and J genes are TRBV7-2 and TRBJ2-3, with D hard to call. Trimming shortened V by 3 bases and J by 0 bases, and 4 bases separated the two germline ends. In germline, CDR1 is SGHTA, CDR2 FQGNSA. The CDR3 has 13 residues.

V is TRBV11-1 and J is TRBJ1-1; weak D call: TRBD1 (5 bases). The V end lost 6 bases, the J end lost 0 bases, and 17 bases lay between the germline ends. Germline V CDR1 and CDR2: SGHAT, FQDESV (reference sequence). CDR3 size: 16 residues. The CDR3 region has the DNA TGTGCCAGCAGATCCCGGGGCAGGGCCATGAACACTGAAGCTTTCTTT. Protein sequence: CASRSRGRAMNTEAFF.

This clonotype has at least ten counts. The V and J genes are TRBV5-4 and TRBJ1-2; D is perhaps TRBD1 (5 bases). This CDR3 region has 13 residues. CDR1 SGHNT and CDR2 YYREEE come from the germline V gene (reference sequence). Deletions cut 3 bases from V and 8 bases from J, with 14 bases between. The CDR3 loop is CASSSLRDRGYTF. In DNA, the CDR3 is TGTGCCAGCAGCTCGCTCCGGGACCGGGGCTACACCTTC.

The J gene is TRBJ2-7, the V gene TRBV11-2; TRBD1 or TRBD2 may be the D gene (6 bases each). Trimming stripped 4 bases from V and 1 base from J, with 23 bases between. Germline V lookup: CDR1 SGHAT, CDR2 FQNNGV. This CDR3 comprises 18 residues. CDR3 amino acids: CASSSPGRYRVQSYEQYF. CDR3 coding DNA: TGTGCCAGCAGCTCCCCGGGGAGGTACAGGGTTCAATCCTACGAGCAGTACTTC. Full variable domain (missing parts from reference TRBV11-2 and TRBJ2-7): EAGVAQSPRYKIIEKRQSVAFWCNPISGHATLYWYQQILGQGPKLLIQFQNNGVVDDSQLPKDRFSAERLKGVDSTLKIQPAKLEDSAVYLCASSSPGRYRVQSYEQYFGPGTRLTVT.

This clonotype was recorded many times. The chain links TRBV2 to TRBJ1-2; maybe TRBD1 (6 bases). The germline CDR1 and CDR2 sequences are SNHLY and FYNNEI. This CDR3 has 12 residues. Trimming took 5 bases from V and 6 from J, leaving 10 bases between them. In DNA form, the CDR3 reads TGTGCCAGCAGTTTTCAGGGGAATGGCTACACCTTC. As protein: CASSFQGNGYTF.

Ten or more counts support this clonotype. J is TRBJ2-3 and V is TRBV2, with 12 bases that match TRBD2. Germline CDR1 is SNHLY and CDR2 is FYNNEI. CDR3 size: 15 residues. J lost 14 bases, V lost 3 bases, and 12 bases had no gene match. The CDR3 DNA reads as TGTGCCAGCAGTGACGCTAGCGGGGGGGCAAGATACGTGTATTTT. It codes for CASSDASGGARYVYF. Together with reference TRBV2 and TRBJ2-3, the CDR3 gives the full variable domain: EPEVTQTPSHQVTQMGQEVILRCVPISNHLYFYWYRQILGQKVEFLVSFYNNEISEKSEIFDDQFSVERPDGSNFTLKIRSTKLEDSAMYFCASSDASGGARYVYFGPGTRLTVL.

This clonotype was observed at least ten times. V gene TRBV7-3 combines with J gene TRBJ2-5; D possibly corresponds to TRBD2 (5 bases). Trimming removed 4 bases at V and 5 bases at J, with 17 bases between. This CDR3 has 15 amino acids. The germline V gene encodes CDR1 SGHTA and CDR2 FQGTGA. CDR3 nucleotide sequence: TGTGCCAGCAGCTCCGATCCTCAGAGAGGGGAGACCCAGTACTTC. Its translation is CASSSDPQRGETQYF.

The rearrangement joins TRBV29-1 to TRBJ2-3; D gene uncertain. CDR3 length: 11 amino acids. CDR1 and CDR2 (germline): SQVTM, ANQGSEA. Trimming removed 6 bases at V and 4 bases at J, with 8 bases between. This CDR3 is CSVAISDTQYF. In nucleotides, the CDR3 is TGCAGCGTCGCTATCTCAGATACGCAGTATTTT.

V and J are TRBV5-5 and TRBJ2-3; 8 nucleotides line up with TRBD1. V trimming: 0 bases; J trimming: 4 bases; junction bases outside the gene matches: 7. CDR1 is SGHKS, CDR2 YYEKEE, per germline (reference sequence). CDR3 length equals 16 residues. CDR3 nucleotides: TGTGCCAGCAGCTTGGAGGGGACAGGCTTGGCAGATACGCAGTATTTT. Its protein is CASSLEGTGLADTQYF.